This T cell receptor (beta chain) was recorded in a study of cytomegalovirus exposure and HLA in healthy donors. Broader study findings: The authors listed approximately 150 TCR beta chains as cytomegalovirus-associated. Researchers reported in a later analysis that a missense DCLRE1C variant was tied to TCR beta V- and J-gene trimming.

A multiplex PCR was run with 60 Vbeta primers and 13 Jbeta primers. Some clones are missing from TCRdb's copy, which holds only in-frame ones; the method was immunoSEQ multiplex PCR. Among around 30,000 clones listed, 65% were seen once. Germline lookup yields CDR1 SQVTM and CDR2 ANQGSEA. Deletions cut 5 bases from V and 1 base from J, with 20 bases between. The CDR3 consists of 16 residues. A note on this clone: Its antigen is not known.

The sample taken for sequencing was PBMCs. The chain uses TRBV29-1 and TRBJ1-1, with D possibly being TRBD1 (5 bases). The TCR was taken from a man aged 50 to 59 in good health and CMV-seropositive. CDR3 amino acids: CSVRPRQWTENTEAFF. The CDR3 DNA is TGCAGCGTTCGCCCAAGACAGTGGACGGAGAACACTGAAGCTTTCTTT.